Sequencing of this T cell receptor beta chain was carried out in a study of T cells after yellow fever vaccination. Findings and caveats of the study: CD4 and CD8 compartments shared a small share of clonotypes, likely from convergent recombination.

TCRdb reanalysed the 5' RACE reads using MiXCR and keeps one entry per CDR3 protein. The table records under 600,000 distinct CDR3 sequences, 20% to 25% of them present only once. This clonotype showed up just a few times. The antigen is not known. Unmatched junction bases numbered 10, after V lost 1 base and J lost 6 bases. Germline assignment: CDR1 SGHAT and CDR2 FQNNGV. CDR3 length equals 16 residues. The chain combines TRBV11-2 with TRBJ2-3; 7 nucleotides agree with TRBD1. This sequence originates from a man between 18 and 29 years old who received the YFV17D yellow fever vaccine. The starting material was PBMCs, obtained roughly 20 days after the first yellow fever vaccination. The CDR3 nucleotides read TGTGCCAGCAGCTTAGGGGACAGCGACGAGTCTGATACGCAGTATTTT. It translates to CASSLGDSDESDTQYF.